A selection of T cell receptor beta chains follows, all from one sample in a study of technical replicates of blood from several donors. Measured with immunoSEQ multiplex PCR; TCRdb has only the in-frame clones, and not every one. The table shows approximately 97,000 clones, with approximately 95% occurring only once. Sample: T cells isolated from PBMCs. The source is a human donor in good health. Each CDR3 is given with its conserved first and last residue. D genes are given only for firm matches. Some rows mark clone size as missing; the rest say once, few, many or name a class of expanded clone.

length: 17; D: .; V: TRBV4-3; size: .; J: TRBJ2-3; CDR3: CASSLTRTGGMGDTQYF; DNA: TGCGCCAGCAGCCTTACTAGGACAGGCGGGATGGGAGATACGCAGTATTTT
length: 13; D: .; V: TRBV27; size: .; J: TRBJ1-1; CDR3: CASSQRGRTEAFF; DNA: TGTGCCAGCAGCCAACGGGGGAGAACTGAAGCTTTCTTT
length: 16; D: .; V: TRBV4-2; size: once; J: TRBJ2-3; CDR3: CASSQLRGGNTDTQYF; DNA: TGTGCCAGCAGCCAACTGCGGGGAGGAAACACAGATACGCAGTATTTT
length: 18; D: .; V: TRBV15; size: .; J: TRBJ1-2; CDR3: CATSREYGVNGISGGYTF; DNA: TGTGCCACCAGCAGAGAATACGGGGTAAACGGTATTTCAGGCGGCTACACCTTC
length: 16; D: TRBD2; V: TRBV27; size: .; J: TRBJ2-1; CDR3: CASSPSAGESYNEQFF; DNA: TGTGCCAGCAGTCCCTCGGCGGGAGAATCTTACAATGAGCAGTTCTTC
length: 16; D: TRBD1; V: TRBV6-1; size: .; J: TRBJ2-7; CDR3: CASSEALGTGINEQYF; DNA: TGTGCCAGCAGTGAAGCGCTTGGGACAGGGATTAACGAGCAGTACTTC
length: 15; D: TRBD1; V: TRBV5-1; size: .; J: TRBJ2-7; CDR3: CASSLAHRGLVEQYF; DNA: TGCGCCAGCAGCTTGGCCCACAGGGGGCTCGTCGAGCAGTACTTC
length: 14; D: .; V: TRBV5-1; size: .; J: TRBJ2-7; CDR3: CASSQTRDSYEQYF; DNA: TGCGCCAGCAGCCAGACCAGGGACTCCTACGAGCAGTACTTC
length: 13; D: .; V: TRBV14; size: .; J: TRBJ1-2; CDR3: CASSQDSRYGYTF; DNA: TGTGCCAGCAGCCAAGATTCCCGGTATGGCTACACCTTC
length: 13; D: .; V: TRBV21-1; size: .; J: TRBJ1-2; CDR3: CAIRDRSNYGYTF; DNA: TGTGCCATTCGGGACAGATCTAACTATGGCTACACCTTC
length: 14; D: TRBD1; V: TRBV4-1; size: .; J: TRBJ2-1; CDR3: CASRGQGTYNEQFF; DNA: TGCGCCAGCAGGGGACAGGGCACCTACAATGAGCAGTTCTTC
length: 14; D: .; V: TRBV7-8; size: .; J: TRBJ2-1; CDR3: CASSLLPAGREQFF; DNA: TGTGCCAGCAGCCTCCTTCCGGCGGGGAGGGAGCAGTTCTTC
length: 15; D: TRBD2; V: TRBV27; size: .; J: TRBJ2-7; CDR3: CASSQRTSGIYEQYF; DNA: TGTGCCAGCAGCCAGAGGACTAGCGGGATATACGAGCAGTACTTC
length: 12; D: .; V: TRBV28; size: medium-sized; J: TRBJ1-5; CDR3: CASNQGLQPQHF; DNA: TGTGCCAGCAATCAGGGGTTACAGCCCCAGCATTTT
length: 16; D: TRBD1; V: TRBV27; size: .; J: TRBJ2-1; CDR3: CASSLSPGQGYNEQFF; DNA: TGTGCCAGCAGTTTATCGCCGGGACAGGGCTACAATGAGCAGTTCTTC
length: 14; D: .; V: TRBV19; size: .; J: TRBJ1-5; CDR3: CASSGRVENQPQHF; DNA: TGTGCCAGTAGTGGCAGGGTGGAGAATCAGCCCCAGCATTTT
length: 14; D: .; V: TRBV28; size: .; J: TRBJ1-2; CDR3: CASSAGGRNYGYTF; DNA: TGTGCCAGCAGTGCGGGGGGGCGGAATTATGGCTACACCTTC
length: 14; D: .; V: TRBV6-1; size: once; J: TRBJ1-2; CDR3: CASSEAQKLRGYTF; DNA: TGTGCCAGCAGTGAAGCGCAGAAACTGAGGGGCTACACCTTC
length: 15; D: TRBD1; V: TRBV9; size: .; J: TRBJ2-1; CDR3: CASSVWDRTYNEQFF; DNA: TGTGCCAGCAGCGTTTGGGACAGAACCTACAATGAGCAGTTCTTC
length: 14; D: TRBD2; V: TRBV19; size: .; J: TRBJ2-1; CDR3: CASSILAGGNEQFF; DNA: TGTGCCAGTAGTATACTAGCGGGAGGGAATGAGCAGTTCTTC
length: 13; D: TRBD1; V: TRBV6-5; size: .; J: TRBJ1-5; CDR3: CASSYQGDQPQHF; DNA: TGTGCCAGCAGTTACCAGGGGGATCAGCCCCAGCATTTT
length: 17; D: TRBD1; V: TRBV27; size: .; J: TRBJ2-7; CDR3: CASSPGTGVSRSNEQYF; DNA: TGTGCCAGCAGTCCCGGGACAGGGGTTTCCAGGTCGAACGAGCAGTACTTC
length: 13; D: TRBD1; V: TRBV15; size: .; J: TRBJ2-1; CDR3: CATSRQGADEQFF; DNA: TGTGCCACCAGCAGACAGGGGGCAGATGAGCAGTTCTTC